These 27 T cell receptor beta chains came from one sample sequenced in a study of blood T cell repertoires in COVID-19. TCRdb's copy holds only in-frame clones and misses some; the assay was immunoSEQ multiplex PCR. The sample holds roughly 240,000 clones, around 90% seen once. The sequencing input was PBMCs or T cells enriched from blood (not recorded which). Receptors were obtained from a man aged 50-60 years who had been exposed to COVID-19.

This chain links TRBV28 with TRBJ1-1; 8 bases fit TRBD1. The CDR3 length is 18 residues. Germline V gene data show CDR1 as MDHEN and CDR2 as SYDVKM. V shed 6 bases and J 0 bases; nucleotides not matched to a gene: 15. The CDR3 nucleotides are TGTGCCAGCAGAGGAGTTGAAGGACAGGGACTTATGAACACTGAAGCTTTCTTT. Protein product: CASRGVEGQGLMNTEAFF.

This chain connects TRBV7-2 to TRBJ2-3, with 14 bases matching TRBD2. With 5 bases clipped from V and 4 bases from J, the junction kept 5 bases outside the gene matches. CDR3 length equals 16 residues. The germline V gene encodes CDR1 SGHTA and CDR2 FQGNSA. The CDR3 is CASSPSTSGGADTQYF. DNA for the CDR3: TGTGCCAGCAGCCCGTCGACTAGCGGGGGGGCAGATACGCAGTATTTT.

This clone was seen a handful of times. This chain uses TRBV2 with TRBJ1-1; D is possibly TRBD1 (6 bases). The CDR3 is 13 amino acids. The germline V gene has CDR1 SNHLY and CDR2 FYNNEI. V lost 4 bases to trimming and J lost 0 bases, with 6 bases between them. CDR3 in DNA: TGTGCCAGCAGTGGGGACATGAACACTGAAGCTTTCTTT. Translating gives CASSGDMNTEAFF.

The gene calls are TRBV27 and TRBJ1-6; D may be TRBD1 (6 bases). The germline V and J ends were trimmed by 2 bases and 7 bases, with 15 bases remaining between them. The CDR3 extends over 16 amino acids. Germline V CDR1 and CDR2: MNHEY, SMNVEV (reference sequence). CDR3 protein: CASSLGQGLENSPLHF. As DNA, the CDR3 is TGTGCCAGCAGTTTAGGGCAGGGGCTAGAAAATTCACCCCTCCACTTT.

This clone was detected once. The V and J genes are TRBV2 and TRBJ2-3; TRBD1 aligns across 8 bases. The trim removed 3 bases at V and 1 base at J, leaving 0 bases unmatched. The CDR3 runs 14 residues. From germline, CDR1 is SNHLY and CDR2 FYNNEI. The CDR3 here is CASSEDRGTDTQYF. As DNA, the CDR3 is TGTGCCAGCAGTGAGGACAGGGGCACAGATACGCAGTATTTT.

V is TRBV7-6 and J is TRBJ2-2, with 9 nucleotides matching TRBD1. The CDR3 totals 15 residues. J was trimmed by 6 bases and V by 3 bases; bases with no gene match: 5. Germline V gene lookup returns CDR1 SGHVS and CDR2 FNYEAQ. CDR3 DNA: TGTGCCAGCAGCTTGACAGGGGGTATGGCCGGGGAGCTGTTTTTT. This encodes CASSLTGGMAGELFF.

This chain connects TRBV4-1 to TRBJ1-1; 9 bases are shared with TRBD1. Germline trimming cut 3 bases from V and 6 bases from J; bases unmatched to any gene: 5. The CDR3 has 14 amino acids. The germline CDR1 and CDR2 sequences are MGHRA and YSYEKL. The CDR3 region has the DNA TGCGCCAGCAGCCAGGAGGACAGGGGAGCTGAAGCTTTCTTT. Protein: CASSQEDRGAEAFF.

This clone has just one count. J is TRBJ2-7 and V is TRBV5-6, with TRBD1 matching 8 bases. V shed 6 bases and J 3 bases; nucleotides not matched to a gene: 8. The CDR3 sequence is 14 residues long. Germline lookup yields CDR1 SGHDT and CDR2 YYEEEE. The CDR3 DNA sequence: TGTGCCAGCAACCCGGTGGACAGGGACTACGAGCAGTACGTC. Its protein is CASNPVDRDYEQYV.

This chain connects TRBV7-9 to TRBJ2-2; 14 nucleotides line up with TRBD2. With 4 bases clipped from V and 4 bases from J, the junction kept 5 bases outside the gene matches. Per germline, CDR1 SEHNR and CDR2 FQNEAQ (reference sequence). The CDR3 length is 17 residues. CDR3: CASSSGTSGRGTGELFF. CDR3 coding DNA: TGTGCCAGCAGCTCGGGGACTAGCGGGAGAGGCACCGGGGAGCTGTTTTTT. Drawing the rest from reference TRBV7-9 and TRBJ2-2, the complete variable domain is DTGVSQNPRHKITKRGQNVTFRCDPISEHNRLYWYRQTLGQGPEFLTYFQNEAQLEKSRLLSDRFSAERPKGSFSTLEIQRTEQGDSAMYLCASSSGTSGRGTGELFFGEGSRLTVL.

The gene calls are TRBV4-1 and TRBJ1-2; D is ambiguous. V lost 4 bases, J lost 3 bases, and 18 bases lay in between. This CDR3 comprises 16 residues. Germline V gene data show CDR1 as MGHRA and CDR2 as YSYEKL. The CDR3 loop is CASSPKSSRLDYGYTF. The CDR3, as DNA: TGCGCCAGCAGCCCTAAGTCATCCAGGCTTGACTATGGCTACACCTTC.

Many counts were recorded for this clone. The V call is TRBV28, the J call TRBJ1-2; D is unclear. Per the germline V gene, CDR1 is MDHEN and CDR2 is SYDVKM. This CDR3 contains 14 residues. Between the trimmed V and J ends, which lost 5 bases and 5 bases, there was a span of 15 bases. The CDR3 protein is CASSITGSTYGYTF. CDR3 coding DNA: TGTGCCAGCAGTATCACCGGGTCAACATATGGCTACACCTTC.

The CDR3 DNA sequence: TGTGCCATCGCAAGGGGTAGGGATTCACCCCTCCACTTT. It yields the protein CAIARGRDSPLHF. The chain joins TRBV6-5 to TRBJ1-6; a possible D gene is TRBD1 (5 bases). Trimming shortened V by 10 bases and J by 8 bases, and 15 bases separated the two germline ends. The CDR3 extends over 13 amino acids. CDR1 is MNHEY, CDR2 SVGAGI, per germline.

This rearrangement joins TRBV28 to TRBJ2-3; 7 bases line up with TRBD2. Germline V gives CDR1 MDHEN, CDR2 SYDVKM. The CDR3 runs to 16 residues. The V and J ends lost 4 bases and 5 bases, in that order; junction bases with no gene match: 12. The CDR3 region has the DNA TGTGCCAGCAGTTCCCTCGGGGAGGGTTTGGTAGATACGCAGTATTTT. It codes for CASSSLGEGLVDTQYF. Complete variable domain (other parts from reference TRBV28 and TRBJ2-3): DVKVTQSSRYLVKRTGEKVFLECVQDMDHENMFWYRQDPGLGLRLIYFSYDVKMKEKGDIPEGYSVSREKKERFSLILESASTNQTSMYLCASSSLGEGLVDTQYFGPGTRLTVL.

The chain employs TRBV21-1 and TRBJ2-7; the DNA was not compared with TRBD1, the D call given in the table. TRBV21-1 is recorded as a pseudogene. CDR3 size: 16 residues. CDR3 nucleotide sequence: TGTGCCAGCAGCACAATCCTCCCTTCTTGGGGCCGCGAGCAGTACTTC. Protein product: CASSTILPSWGREQYF.

This clone was detected once. The rearrangement joins TRBV7-9 to TRBJ1-1; D is possibly TRBD1 (6 bases). V lost 5 bases, J lost 8 bases, and 21 bases lay in between. Per the germline V gene, CDR1 is SEHNR and CDR2 is FQNEAQ (reference sequence). The CDR3 is 15 amino acids. In DNA form, the CDR3 reads TGTGCCAGCAGCCCCACAGCGGGGGGCCCGGGCGAAGCTTTCTTT. Translated, it gives CASSPTAGGPGEAFF.

The chain combines TRBV19 with TRBJ1-2; D possibly corresponds to TRBD1 (6 bases). The germline gives CDR1 LNHDA, CDR2 SQIVND (reference sequence). The CDR3 sequence is 15 residues long. Trimming cost V 4 bases and J 7 bases, with 19 bases left between them. Written as DNA, the CDR3 is TGTGCCAGTAGTACGCCGGGACATCTAATAGGTGGCTACACCTTC. This translates into CASSTPGHLIGGYTF. The full variable domain, its missing parts supplied by reference TRBV19 and TRBJ1-2, is DGGITQSPKYLFRKEGQNVTLSCEQNLNHDAMYWYRQDPGQGLRLIYYSQIVNDFQKGDIAEGYSVSREKKESFPLTVTSAQKNPTAFYLCASSTPGHLIGGYTFGSGTRLTVV.

The chain is built from TRBV7-9 and TRBJ2-1; weak D call: TRBD1 (6 bases). CDR1 is SEHNR and CDR2 is FQNEAQ in the germline V gene (reference sequence). The V end lost 3 bases, the J end lost 5 bases, and 17 bases lay between the germline ends. There are 16 residues in the CDR3. The CDR3 protein is CASSFLGRGRDNEQFF. Here the CDR3 DNA reads TGTGCCAGCAGCTTTCTCGGCAGGGGACGAGACAATGAGCAGTTCTTC.

The chain uses TRBV19 and TRBJ2-4, with a tentative D call TRBD1 (5 bases). The CDR3 contains 15 residues. V lost 5 bases to trimming and J lost 0 bases, with 11 bases between them. CDR1 is LNHDA, CDR2 SQIVND, per germline (reference sequence). This chain's CDR3 is CASSPTVLAKNIQYF. In DNA form, the CDR3 reads TGTGCCAGTAGTCCGACAGTGCTAGCCAAAAACATTCAGTACTTC.

The chain uses TRBV5-1 and TRBJ1-4, with a weak D call TRBD1 (5 bases). With 0 bases removed from V and 3 bases from J, the gap between germline ends came to 15 bases. The germline gives CDR1 SGHRS, CDR2 YFSETQ. The CDR3 consists of 17 residues. The CDR3 region is CASSLAPMSGANEKLFF. Here the CDR3 DNA reads TGCGCCAGCAGCTTGGCCCCGATGTCGGGGGCTAATGAAAAACTGTTTTTT.

The chain has TRBV10-3 and TRBJ2-1; 9 bases map to TRBD2. With V trimmed by 4 bases and J by 0 bases, 7 bases remained unmatched. In germline, CDR1 is ENHRY, CDR2 SYGVKD. The CDR3 covers 17 residues. The chain's CDR3 is CAISANLAGSSYNEQFF. The CDR3 DNA reads TGTGCCATCAGTGCGAACCTAGCGGGGAGCTCCTACAATGAGCAGTTCTTC.

This sequence joins TRBV6-5 and TRBJ1-5; D possibly corresponds to TRBD1 (6 bases). This CDR3 comprises 12 residues. Trimming removed 6 bases from V and 5 bases from J, with 8 bases in between. Germline CDR1 reads MNHEY; CDR2 reads SVGAGI. The CDR3 bases are TGTGCCAGCAGACAGGGATATCAGCCCCAGCATTTT. It codes for CASRQGYQPQHF.

V and J are TRBV7-3 and TRBJ2-1; 7 nucleotides match TRBD1. There are 16 residues in the CDR3. The V segment lost 5 bases and the J segment 6 bases; nucleotides outside the gene matches: 13. CDR1 is SGHTA and CDR2 is FQGTGA in the germline V gene. The CDR3 sequence is CASSQIGTAAPNEQFF. The CDR3 DNA sequence: TGTGCCAGCAGCCAAATCGGGACAGCAGCCCCCAATGAGCAGTTCTTC. The full variable domain, its missing parts supplied by reference TRBV7-3 and TRBJ2-1, is GAGVSQTPSNKVTEKGKYVELRCDPISGHTALYWYRQSLGQGPEFLIYFQGTGAADDSGLPNDRFFAVRPEGSVSTLKIQRTERGDSAVYLCASSQIGTAAPNEQFFGPGTRLTVL.

A single count supports this clone. The genes are TRBV18 and TRBJ2-7, with 7 bases fitting TRBD2. The CDR3 loop spans 15 amino acids. V lost 0 bases, J lost 5 bases, and 7 bases stayed unmatched. Germline V gives CDR1 KGHSH, CDR2 LQKENI. CDR3 sequence (DNA): TGTGCCAGCTCACCACCTGACGGGAGGTTTCACGAGCAGTACGTC. This translates into CASSPPDGRFHEQYV.

V is TRBV12-5 and J is TRBJ2-7, with 7 bases fitting TRBD2. This CDR3 spans 14 amino acids. V gave up 1 base and J gave up 6 bases; unmatched junction bases: 6. Germline V CDR1 and CDR2: LGHNT, FRNRAP. For the CDR3, the DNA is TGTGCTAGTGGTTTGGGGCGGGAGTGGGGCGAGCAGTACGTC. It translates to CASGLGREWGEQYV.

The rearrangement joins TRBV6-5 to TRBJ1-5, with unresolved D. Germline CDR1 is MNHEY and CDR2 is SVGAGI. The CDR3 has 15 amino acids. Trimming pared 2 bases from V and 1 base from J, leaving 9 bases between. This CDR3 reads CASSYDRGSNQPQHF. The CDR3 bases are TGTGCCAGCAGTTACGATCGCGGGAGCAATCAGCCCCAGCATTTT.

This rearrangement joins TRBV12-3 or TRBV12-4 to TRBJ1-1; D remains unclear. Trimming removed 4 bases from V and 4 bases from J, with 10 bases in between. The CDR3 length is 13 residues. The CDR3 DNA sequence: TGTGCCAGCAGTTCGGGAGGGTTCACTGAAGCTTTCTTT. Translated: CASSSGGFTEAFF.

This chain connects TRBV18 to TRBJ2-7, with 9 bases aligning to TRBD1. CDR3 length: 15 amino acids. Germline V lookup: CDR1 KGHSH, CDR2 LQKENI. V lost 5 bases and J lost 0; bases outside the gene matches: 5. The DNA for the CDR3 is TGTGCCAGCTCAACCACAGGGGGCAGCTCCTACGAGCAGTACTTC. Protein: CASSTTGGSSYEQYF.